The TCR beta chain under discussion was sequenced for a study of T cells after yellow fever vaccination. Synthesis of TCR cDNA relied on 5'RACE template switching, which attached a universal primer site and UMIs. TCRdb analysed the 5' RACE reads with MiXCR anew, one entry per CDR3 protein. The table has hundreds of thousands of distinct CDR3 sequences, 12% seen once. V lost 6 bases and J lost 1, with 9 bases in between. Germline loops: CDR1 SNHLY, CDR2 FYNNEI. The CDR3 extends over 13 amino acids. This clonotype originated in a man aged 18 to 30 who received the YFV17D yellow fever vaccine. Source: CD4+ T cells sorted from PBMCs, taken 15 days after the yellow fever booster vaccination. The chain couples TRBV2 to TRBJ1-2; D may be TRBD1 (6 bases). CDR3 bases: TGTGCCAGCAGGTACAGGGTTAACTATGGCTACACCTTC. Protein product: CASRYRVNYGYTF.